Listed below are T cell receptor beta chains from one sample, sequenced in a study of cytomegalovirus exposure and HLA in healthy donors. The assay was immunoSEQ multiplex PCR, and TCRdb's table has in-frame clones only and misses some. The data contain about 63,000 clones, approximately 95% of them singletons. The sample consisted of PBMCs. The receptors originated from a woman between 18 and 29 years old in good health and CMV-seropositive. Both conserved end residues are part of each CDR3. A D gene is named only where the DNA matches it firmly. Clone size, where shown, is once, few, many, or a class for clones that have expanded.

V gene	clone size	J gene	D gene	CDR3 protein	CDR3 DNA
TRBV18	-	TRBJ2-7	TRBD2	CASSPLAGGDPEQYF	TGTGCCAGCTCACCACTAGCGGGGGGAGACCCCGAGCAGTACTTC
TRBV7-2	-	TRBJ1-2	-	CASSISRLNYGYTF	TGTGCCAGCAGCATATCCAGACTGAACTATGGCTACACCTTC
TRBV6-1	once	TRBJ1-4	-	CASSVTPGTLFF	TGTGCCAGCAGTGTTACCCCAGGAACACTGTTTTTT
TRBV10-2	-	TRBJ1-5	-	CASIGGRGQPQHF	TGCGCCAGCATTGGGGGTCGGGGGCAGCCCCAGCATTTT
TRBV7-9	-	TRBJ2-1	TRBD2	CASGGGRNEQFF	TGTGCCAGCGGCGGGGGGCGAAATGAGCAGTTCTTC
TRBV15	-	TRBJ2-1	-	CATSSPFEVAANEQFF	TGTGCCACCAGCAGCCCCTTTGAGGTAGCTGCCAATGAGCAGTTCTTC
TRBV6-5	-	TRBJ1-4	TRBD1	CASSLDRGVEKLFF	TGTGCCAGCAGTCTAGACAGGGGGGTCGAAAAACTGTTTTTT
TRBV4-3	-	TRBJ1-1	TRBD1	CASSQDLRPRQGSEAFF	TGCGCCAGCAGCCAAGATCTACGGCCCAGACAGGGATCTGAAGCTTTCTTT
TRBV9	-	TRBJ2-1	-	CASSVVGLYNEQFF	TGTGCCAGCAGCGTAGTGGGCTTGTACAATGAGCAGTTCTTC
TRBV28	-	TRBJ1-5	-	CASRWETYNQPQHF	TGTGCCAGCAGGTGGGAGACCTACAATCAGCCCCAGCATTTT
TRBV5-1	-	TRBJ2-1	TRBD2	CASSLSAGVGSYNEQFF	TGCGCCAGCAGCTTATCAGCGGGAGTGGGCTCCTACAATGAGCAGTTCTTC
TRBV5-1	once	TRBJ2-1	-	CASSAGRGASGNEQFF	TGCGCCAGCAGCGCTGGTCGGGGGGCGAGTGGGAATGAGCAGTTCTTC
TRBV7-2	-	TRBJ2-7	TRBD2	CASSLGTSGGIYEQYF	TGTGCCAGCAGCTTAGGGACTAGCGGGGGAATCTACGAGCAGTACTTC
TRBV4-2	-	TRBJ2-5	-	CASSQRGRGIGETQYF	TGTGCCAGCAGCCAAAGGGGGAGGGGGATTGGAGAGACCCAGTACTTC
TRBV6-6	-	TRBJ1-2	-	CASVHSGEGWKTF	TGTGCCAGCGTCCATTCAGGGGAGGGTTGGAAAACCTTC
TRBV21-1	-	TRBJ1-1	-	CASSMNGQGVAEAFF	TGTGCCAGCAGCATGAACGGACAGGGAGTCGCTGAAGCTTTCTTT
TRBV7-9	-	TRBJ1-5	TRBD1	CASRGTESNQPQHF	TGTGCCAGCAGGGGGACAGAAAGCAATCAGCCCCAGCATTTT
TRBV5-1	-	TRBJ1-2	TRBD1	CASSSTGLNYGYTF	TGCGCCAGCAGCTCGACAGGGCTTAACTATGGCTACACCTTC
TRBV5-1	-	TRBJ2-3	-	CASSLRLDAATDTQYF	TGCGCCAGCAGCTTGAGGCTAGATGCCGCCACAGATACGCAGTATTTT
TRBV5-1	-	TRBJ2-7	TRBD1	CASSSTGDEQYF	TGCGCCAGCAGCTCAACAGGGGACGAGCAGTACTTC